The 10 T cell receptor beta chains below all came from one sample that was sequenced in a study of chemoradiotherapy in HPV16-positive cancers. Data came from immunoSEQ multiplex PCR; TCRdb stores just in-frame clones and leaves some out. The table includes 2,000 to 2,500 clones, roughly nine tenths detected once. Specimen: tumor tissue, collected from a patient who underwent chemoradiotherapy. The receptors shown here come from a human donor with HPV-associated anogenital cancer.

J is TRBJ2-1 and V is TRBV6-6; 11 bases are a match to TRBD2. The germline V gene encodes CDR1 MNHNY and CDR2 SVGAGI (reference sequence). The CDR3 runs to 14 residues. Unmatched junction bases numbered 8, after V lost 8 bases and J lost 8 bases. CDR3 in amino acids: CASESSGGAHEQFF. The CDR3 nucleotides are TGTGCCAGCGAGAGTAGCGGGGGGGCACATGAGCAGTTCTTC.

The chain couples TRBV4-3 to TRBJ2-1; 7 bases align to TRBD2. Germline CDR1 LGHNA, CDR2 YSLEER. V gave up 0 bases and J gave up 6 bases; unmatched junction bases: 14. This CDR3 is built from 18 residues. CDR3 in DNA: TGCGCCAGCAGCCAAGATTATCGGAGCCTAGCGGCGACCAATGAGCAGTTCTTC. Translation: CASSQDYRSLAATNEQFF.

The rearrangement links TRBV2 to TRBJ1-5; D is undetermined. The CDR3 length is 17 residues. V lost 3 bases to trimming and J lost 0 bases, with 15 bases between them. The germline CDR1 and CDR2 sequences are SNHLY and FYNNEI. CDR3 bases: TGTGCCAGCAGTGACAGCGTTTTTGCCGGTAGCAATCAGCCCCAGCATTTT. Amino acid sequence: CASSDSVFAGSNQPQHF.

The chain carries TRBV30 and TRBJ2-7; no reliable D call. This CDR3 region has 12 residues. Trimming stripped 4 bases from V and 2 bases from J, with 9 bases between. Germline loops: CDR1 GTSNPN, CDR2 SVGIG (reference sequence). CDR3 in amino acids: CAWNGPTYEQYF. The CDR3 DNA is TGTGCCTGGAACGGGCCGACCTACGAGCAGTACTTC. Together with reference TRBV30 and TRBJ2-7, the CDR3 gives the full variable domain: SQTIHQWPATLVQPVGSPLSLECTVEGTSNPNLYWYRQAAGRGLQLLFYSVGIGQISSEVPQNLSASRPQDRQFILSSKKLLLSDSGFYLCAWNGPTYEQYFGPGTRLTVT.

This clone was counted between two and nine times. The chain joins TRBV7-8 to TRBJ1-5, with 10 nucleotides matching TRBD1. From germline, CDR1 is SGHVS and CDR2 FQNEAQ. This CDR3 has 19 residues. After removal of 2 bases from V and 1 base from J, the junction contained 11 bases not matched to a gene. CDR3 DNA sequence: TGTGCCAGCAGCTTATGGTGGGACAGGGGACAGGGGAGCAATCAGCCCCAGCATTTT. Protein sequence: CASSLWWDRGQGSNQPQHF. Full variable domain (outside the CDR3, taken from reference TRBV7-8 and TRBJ1-5): GAGVSQSPRYKVAKRGQDVALRCDPISGHVSLFWYQQALGQGPEFLTYFQNEAQLDKSGLPSDRFFAERPEGSVSTLKIQRTQQEDSAVYLCASSLWWDRGQGSNQPQHFGDGTRLSIL.

The V call is TRBV7-8, the J call TRBJ1-1; 7 bases map to TRBD1. V gave up 7 bases and J gave up 1 base; unmatched junction bases: 9. This CDR3 spans 15 amino acids. Germline loops: CDR1 SGHVS, CDR2 FQNEAQ. CDR3 loop: CASTVTGVRNTEAFF. The CDR3 coding sequence is TGTGCCAGCACTGTTACAGGGGTTAGGAACACTGAAGCTTTCTTT.

The chain has TRBV9 and TRBJ2-7; 13 nucleotides line up with TRBD2. The CDR3 is 14 amino acids. Germline loops: CDR1 SGDLS, CDR2 YYNGEE. V was pared by 4 bases and J by 6 bases, with 4 bases of the junction left unmatched. The CDR3 region has the DNA TGTGCCAGCAGCACTAGCGGGGGGGCCGGCGAGCAGTACTTC. Its translation is CASSTSGGAGEQYF.

This clone was picked up a small number of times. V gene TRBV9 combines with J gene TRBJ1-3, with unresolved D. The V end lost 4 bases, the J end lost 0 bases, and 8 bases lay between the germline ends. The germline CDR1 and CDR2 sequences are SGDLS and YYNGEE. The CDR3 runs 14 residues. CDR3 DNA: TGTGCCAGCAGCCCAGCCGGCTCTGGAAACACCATATATTTT. It yields the protein CASSPAGSGNTIYF.

The chain links TRBV15 to TRBJ2-1; D tentatively reads TRBD1 or TRBD2 (6 bases each). The CDR3 runs 13 residues. Trimming took off 6 bases at V and 3 bases at J, with 9 bases between the two ends. Per the germline V gene, CDR1 is LNHNV and CDR2 is YYDKDF (reference sequence). The CDR3 nucleotides read TGTGCCACCAGGGAGGGGGTCTACAATGAGCAGTTCTTC. Its translation is CATREGVYNEQFF.

This chain joins TRBV9 and TRBJ1-1; D may be TRBD1 (5 bases). CDR3 length equals 15 residues. The V gene lost 3 bases and the J gene lost 1 base, with 13 bases spanning the gap. Germline CDR1 is SGDLS and CDR2 is YYNGEE. Here the CDR3 reads CASSETGTENTEAFF. The CDR3 coding sequence is TGTGCCAGCAGCGAGACCGGGACGGAGAACACTGAAGCTTTCTTT. The variable domain in full, completed from reference TRBV9 and TRBJ1-1, reads DSGVTQTPKHLITATGQRVTLRCSPRSGDLSVYWYQQSLDQGLQFLIQYYNGEERAKGNILERFSAQQFPDLHSELNLSSLELGDSALYFCASSETGTENTEAFFGQGTRLTVV.